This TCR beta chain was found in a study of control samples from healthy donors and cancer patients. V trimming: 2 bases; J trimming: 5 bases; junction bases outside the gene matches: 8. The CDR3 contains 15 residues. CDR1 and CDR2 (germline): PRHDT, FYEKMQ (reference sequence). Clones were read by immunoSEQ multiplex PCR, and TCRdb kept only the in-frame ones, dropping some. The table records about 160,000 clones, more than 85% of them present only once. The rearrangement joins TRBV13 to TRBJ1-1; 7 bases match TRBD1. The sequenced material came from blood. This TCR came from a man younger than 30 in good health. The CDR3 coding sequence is TGTGCCAGCAGCTTATATCCAGGGGGAAAAACTGAAGCTTTCTTT. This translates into CASSLYPGGKTEAFF.